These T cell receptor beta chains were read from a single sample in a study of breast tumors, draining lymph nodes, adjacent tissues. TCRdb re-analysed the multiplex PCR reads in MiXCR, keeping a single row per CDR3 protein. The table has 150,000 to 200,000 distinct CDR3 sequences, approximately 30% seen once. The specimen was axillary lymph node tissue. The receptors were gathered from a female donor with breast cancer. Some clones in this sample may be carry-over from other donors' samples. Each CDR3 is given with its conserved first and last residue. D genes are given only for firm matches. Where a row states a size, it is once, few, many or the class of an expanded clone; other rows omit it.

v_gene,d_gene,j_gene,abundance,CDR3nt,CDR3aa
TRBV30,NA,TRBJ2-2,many,TGTGCCCTAAGGACCAGGGAGCTGTTTTTT,CALRTRELFF
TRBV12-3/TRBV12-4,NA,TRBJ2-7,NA,TGTGCCAGCAGTTCCACCGGGTATAGCGAGCGGTACTTC,CASSSTGYSERYF
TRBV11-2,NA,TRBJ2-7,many,TGTGCCAGCAGCCTCGGCCCTTCAAAGGGCTACGAGCAGTACTTC,CASSLGPSKGYEQYF
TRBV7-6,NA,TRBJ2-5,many,TGTGCCAGCAGCTTACTAGCGACCCTTGGCCAAGAGACCCAGTACTTC,CASSLLATLGQETQYF
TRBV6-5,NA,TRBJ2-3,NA,TGTGCCAGCAGTCACTCGAATGGGGGTAGCGCAGATACGCAGTATTTT,CASSHSNGGSADTQYF
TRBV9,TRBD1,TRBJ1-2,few,TGTGCCAGCAGCGTAGAGGCCAGGGGGCGAAATGGCTCCACCTTC,CASSVEARGRNGSTF
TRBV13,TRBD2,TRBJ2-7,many,TGTGCCAGCAGCTTACACGGGAGGGCTAACGAGCAGTACTTC,CASSLHGRANEQYF
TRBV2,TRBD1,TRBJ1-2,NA,TGTGCCAGCAGCCGACAGGGAAGCGCCTCTAACTATGGCTACACCTTC,CASSRQGSASNYGYTF
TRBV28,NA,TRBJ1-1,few,TGTGCCAGCAGTCCCTCGGACACGGGTGAAGCTTTCTTT,CASSPSDTGEAFF
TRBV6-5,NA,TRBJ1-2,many,TGTGCCAGCACCCTGGGCAAGGGCCTTAACTATGGCTACACCTTC,CASTLGKGLNYGYTF
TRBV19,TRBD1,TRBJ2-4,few,TGTGCCAGTAGTATGGACAGGGTAACCAAAAACATTCAGTACTTC,CASSMDRVTKNIQYF
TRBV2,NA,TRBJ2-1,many,TGTGCCAGCAGTGGCATGGCGGGGAAGCACAATGAGCAGTTCTTC,CASSGMAGKHNEQFF
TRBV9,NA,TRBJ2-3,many,TGTGCCAGCAGCGTAGACCCTAGCACAGATACGCAGTATTTT,CASSVDPSTDTQYF
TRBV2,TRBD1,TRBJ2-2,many,TGTGCCAGCAGTGGACAGGGGAACACCGGGGAGCTGTTTTTT,CASSGQGNTGELFF
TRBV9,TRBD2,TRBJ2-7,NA,TGTGCCAGCAGCTTGACTAGCAGGAGCAACGAGCAGTCCTTC,CASSLTSRSNEQSF
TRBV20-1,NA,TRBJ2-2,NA,TGCAGTGCTAGTCTGGGGGCGCGTGGAAACACCGGGGAGCTGTTTTTT,CSASLGARGNTGELFF
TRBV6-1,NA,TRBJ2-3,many,TGTGCCAGCAGTGAAGAAGAAAGACATACGTGGGCAGATACGCAGTATTTT,CASSEEERHTWADTQYF
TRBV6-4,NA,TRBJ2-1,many,TGTGCCAGCAGTGAGTGGCAGGGTGCCTACAATGAGCAGTTCTTC,CASSEWQGAYNEQFF
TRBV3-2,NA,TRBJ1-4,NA,TGTGCCAGCAGCCAAGCTCGGAATAATGAAAAACTGTTTTTT,CASSQARNNEKLFF
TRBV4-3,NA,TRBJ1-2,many,TGCGCCAGCAGCCAAGATCGGGTTAGCTACACCTTC,CASSQDRVSYTF
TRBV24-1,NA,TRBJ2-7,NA,TGTGCCACCAGTGATAAGCGTCGGGGGCGGAGATCCTACGGGCAGTACTTC,CATSDKRRGRRSYGQYF
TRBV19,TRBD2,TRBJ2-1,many,TGTGCCAGTAGTATAGACGGGGGGGGCGGGGATGAGCAGTTCTTC,CASSIDGGGGDEQFF
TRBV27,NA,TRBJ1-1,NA,TGTGCCAGCAGTTGGGGAGGGAGTATAGCTTTCTTT,CASSWGGSIAFF
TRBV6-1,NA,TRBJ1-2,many,TGTGCCAGCAGTGAAGTCCGGGGGGGGTCGGTAAGCTACACCTTC,CASSEVRGGSVSYTF
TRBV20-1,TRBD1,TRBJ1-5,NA,TGCAGTGCTAGGGAAAGGGACAGGGGGCCGGCGACTCTAGGTAATCAGCCCCAGCATTTT,CSARERDRGPATLGNQPQHF
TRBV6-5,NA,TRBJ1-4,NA,TGTGCCGGCAGTCACTCGAAAGCAGGGCAAAGGAATGAAAAACTGTTTTTT,CAGSHSKAGQRNEKLFF
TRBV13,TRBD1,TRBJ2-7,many,TGTGCCAGCAGCTTGATGTGGGGACAGGGGAACTACGAGCAGTACTTC,CASSLMWGQGNYEQYF
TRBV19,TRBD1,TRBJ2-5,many,TGTGCCAGTAGTCCCTCGGACAGGGAAGTAGAGACCCAGTACTTC,CASSPSDREVETQYF
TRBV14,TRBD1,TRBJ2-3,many,TGTGCCAGCAGCCATCAGACAGGGTCCACAGATACGCAGTATTTT,CASSHQTGSTDTQYF
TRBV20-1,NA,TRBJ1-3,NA,TGCAGTGCTAGAGCGGGAGGGAACACCATATATTTT,CSARAGGNTIYF
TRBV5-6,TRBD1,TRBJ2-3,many,TGTGCCAGCAGTCCCGGGACAGGGCATCAGATCGGCACAGATACGCAGTATTTT,CASSPGTGHQIGTDTQYF
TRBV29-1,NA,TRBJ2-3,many,TGCAGCGTTGACGGGTTTGGGGGGGATACGCAGTATTTT,CSVDGFGGDTQYF
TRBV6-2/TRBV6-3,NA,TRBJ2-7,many,TGTGCCAGCCGACGGGACTCCAGCTACGAGCAGTACTTC,CASRRDSSYEQYF
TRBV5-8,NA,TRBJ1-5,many,TGTGCCAGCAGCTTTGGCCAGGTTGGCCAGCCCCAGCATTTT,CASSFGQVGQPQHF
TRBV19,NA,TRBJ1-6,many,TGTGCCAGTAGTACCCAAGAGATTTCACCCCTCCACTTT,CASSTQEISPLHF
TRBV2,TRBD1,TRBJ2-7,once,TGTGCCAGCAGTGAAGTCGGGACAGGGCTCGAGCAGTACTTC,CASSEVGTGLEQYF
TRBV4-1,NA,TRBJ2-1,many,TGCGCCAGCAGCCAATCCCTCGAGGGACCACCGTTCTTC,CASSQSLEGPPFF
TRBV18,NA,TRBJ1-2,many,TGTGCCAGCTCACGGCCGCAGGGAAATGGCTACACCTTC,CASSRPQGNGYTF
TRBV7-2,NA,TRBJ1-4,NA,TGTGCCAGCAGCTTAGTCGGGACAATGCGGCGAACGAAACTGTTTTTT,CASSLVGTMRRTKLFF
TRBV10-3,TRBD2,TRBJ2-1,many,TGTGCCATCAGTGATCCGGGAGGGCCGAGGAATGAGCAGTTCTTC,CAISDPGGPRNEQFF
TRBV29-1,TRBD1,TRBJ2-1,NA,TGCAGTTTTATGACAGGGGGCTACAATGAGCAGTTCTTC,CSFMTGGYNEQFF
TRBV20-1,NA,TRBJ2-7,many,TGCAGTGCTATAATTCGGGGGACTCCGGGATTCAGGGAGCAGTACTTC,CSAIIRGTPGFREQYF
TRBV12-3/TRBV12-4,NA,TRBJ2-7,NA,TGTGCCAGCAGCTTCCCGGGGTCGTACCGCTTGGGCGAGCAGTACTTC,CASSFPGSYRLGEQYF